The T cell receptor beta chain under discussion was sequenced for a study of blood T cell repertoires in COVID-19. Study summary: The cDNA or gDNA used as material had been derived from T cells, B-cell-depleted T cells, or PBMCs.

The V gene's germline CDR1 is LNHDA and CDR2 SQIVND (reference sequence). The CDR3 runs to 14 residues. J gave up 4 bases and V 11 bases, and 11 bases lay outside the gene matches. Original methodology: For nucleated cells, counts were estimated from reference gene primer amplification. TCRdb's copy holds only in-frame clones and misses some; the assay was immunoSEQ multiplex PCR. V and J calls plus clone size are reproduced from that table; the DNA served to infer D and trimming. The top ten clones hold more than 0.85% of a sample with some 400,000 clones, about 80% of them seen once. The receptor's source is a human donor with acute or convalescent COVID-19. The donor label of this sample is uncertain. Material: peripheral blood. This chain links TRBV19 with TRBJ2-1, with TRBD1 identical over 7 bases. As DNA, the CDR3 is TGTGCCTGTGCCCGGGACAGAGATTACAATGAGCAGTTCTTC. Protein sequence: CACARDRDYNEQFF. The entire variable domain, with the rest obtained from reference TRBV19 and TRBJ2-1, is as follows: DGGITQSPKYLFRKEGQNVTLSCEQNLNHDAMYWYRQDPGQGLRLIYYSQIVNDFQKGDIAEGYSVSREKKESFPLTVTSAQKNPTAFYLCACARDRDYNEQFFGPGTRLTVL.